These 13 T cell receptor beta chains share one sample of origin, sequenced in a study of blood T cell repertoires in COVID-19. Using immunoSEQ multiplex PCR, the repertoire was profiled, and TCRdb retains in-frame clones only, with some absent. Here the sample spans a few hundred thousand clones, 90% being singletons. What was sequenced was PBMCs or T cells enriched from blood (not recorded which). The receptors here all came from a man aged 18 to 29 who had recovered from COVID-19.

The CDR3 DNA is TGTGCCAGCAGCCAGTCGCGGAATAGCAATCAGCCCCAGCATTTT. Protein sequence: CASSQSRNSNQPQHF. The genes are TRBV5-6 and TRBJ1-5; D uncertain. V was pared by 4 bases and J by 0 bases, with 11 bases between. This CDR3 has 15 amino acids. Germline lookup yields CDR1 SGHDT and CDR2 YYEEEE.

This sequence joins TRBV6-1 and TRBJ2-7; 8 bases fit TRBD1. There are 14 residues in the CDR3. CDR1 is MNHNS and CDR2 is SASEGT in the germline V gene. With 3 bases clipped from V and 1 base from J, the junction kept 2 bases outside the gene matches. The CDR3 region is CASSDRDRSYEQYF. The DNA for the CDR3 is TGTGCCAGCAGTGATAGGGACAGGTCCTACGAGCAGTACTTC.

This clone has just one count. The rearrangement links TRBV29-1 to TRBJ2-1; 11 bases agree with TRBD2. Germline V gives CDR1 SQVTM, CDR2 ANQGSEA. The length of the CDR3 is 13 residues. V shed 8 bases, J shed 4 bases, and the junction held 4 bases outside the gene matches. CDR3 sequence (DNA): TGCAGCCTGCGACTAGCGGGATACAATGAGCAGTTCTTC. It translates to CSLRLAGYNEQFF.

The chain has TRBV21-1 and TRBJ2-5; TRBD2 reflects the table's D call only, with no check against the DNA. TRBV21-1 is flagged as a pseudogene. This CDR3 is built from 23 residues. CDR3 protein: CASSREKRAGAGSGVRRQETQYF. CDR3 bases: TGTGCCAGCAGCAGGGAGAAAAGGGCAGGGGCGGGTAGCGGGGTAAGACGCCAAGAGACCCAGTACTTC.

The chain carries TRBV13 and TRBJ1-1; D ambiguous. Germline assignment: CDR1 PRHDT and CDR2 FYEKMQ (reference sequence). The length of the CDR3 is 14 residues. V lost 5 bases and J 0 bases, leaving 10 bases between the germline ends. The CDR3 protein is CASSQRGMNTEAFF. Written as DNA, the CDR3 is TGTGCCAGCAGCCAGCGAGGGATGAACACTGAAGCTTTCTTT.

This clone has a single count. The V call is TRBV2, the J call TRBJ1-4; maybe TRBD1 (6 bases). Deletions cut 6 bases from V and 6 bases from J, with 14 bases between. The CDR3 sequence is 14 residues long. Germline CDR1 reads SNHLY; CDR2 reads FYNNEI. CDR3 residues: CASSVQGPHEKLFF. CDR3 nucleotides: TGTGCCAGCAGCGTACAGGGACCTCATGAAAAACTGTTTTTT. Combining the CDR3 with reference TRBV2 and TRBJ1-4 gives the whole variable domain EPEVTQTPSHQVTQMGQEVILRCVPISNHLYFYWYRQILGQKVEFLVSFYNNEISEKSEIFDDQFSVERPDGSNFTLKIRSTKLEDSAMYFCASSVQGPHEKLFFGSGTQLSVL.

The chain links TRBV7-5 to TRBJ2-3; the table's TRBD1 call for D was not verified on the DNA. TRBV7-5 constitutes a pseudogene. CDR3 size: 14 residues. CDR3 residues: CVRSFRQGADTQYF. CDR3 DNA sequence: TGTGTCAGAAGCTTTCGACAGGGAGCAGATACGCAGTATTTT.

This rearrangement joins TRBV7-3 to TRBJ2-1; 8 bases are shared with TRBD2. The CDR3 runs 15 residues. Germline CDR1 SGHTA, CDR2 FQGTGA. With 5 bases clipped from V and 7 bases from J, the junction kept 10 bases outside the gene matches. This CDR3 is CASSARAGAWNEQFF. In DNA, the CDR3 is TGTGCCAGCAGCGCCCGAGCGGGGGCATGGAATGAGCAGTTCTTC.

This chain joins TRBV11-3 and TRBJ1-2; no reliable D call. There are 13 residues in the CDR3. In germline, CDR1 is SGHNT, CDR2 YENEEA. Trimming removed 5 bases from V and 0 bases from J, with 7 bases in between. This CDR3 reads CASSPFPNYGYTF. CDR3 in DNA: TGTGCCAGCAGCCCATTTCCTAACTATGGCTACACCTTC.

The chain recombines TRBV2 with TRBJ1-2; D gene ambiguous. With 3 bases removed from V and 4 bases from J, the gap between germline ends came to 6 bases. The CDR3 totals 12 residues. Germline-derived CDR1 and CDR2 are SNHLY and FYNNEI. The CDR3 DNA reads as TGTGCCAGCAGTGACTCGGGCTATGGCTACACCTTC. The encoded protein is CASSDSGYGYTF.

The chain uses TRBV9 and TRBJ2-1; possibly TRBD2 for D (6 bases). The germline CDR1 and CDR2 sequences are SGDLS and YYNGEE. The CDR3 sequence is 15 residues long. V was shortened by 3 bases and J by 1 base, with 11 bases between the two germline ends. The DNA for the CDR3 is TGTGCCAGCAGCGGCGGGATGGGATCCTACAATGAGCAGTTCTTC. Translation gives CASSGGMGSYNEQFF.

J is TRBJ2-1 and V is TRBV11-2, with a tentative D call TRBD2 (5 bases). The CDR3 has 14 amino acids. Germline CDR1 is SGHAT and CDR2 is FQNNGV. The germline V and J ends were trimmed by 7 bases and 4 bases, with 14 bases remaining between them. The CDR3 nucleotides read TGTGCCAGCACAAAGACCGGGAAATACAATGAGCAGTTCTTC. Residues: CASTKTGKYNEQFF.

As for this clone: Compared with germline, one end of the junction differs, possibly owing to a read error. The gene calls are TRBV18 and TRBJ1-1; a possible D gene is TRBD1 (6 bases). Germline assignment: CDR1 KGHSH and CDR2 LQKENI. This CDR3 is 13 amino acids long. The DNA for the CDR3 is TGTGCCAGCTCACCCACACCAACTACACAGGGAGCGTTT. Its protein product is CASSPTPTTQGAF.